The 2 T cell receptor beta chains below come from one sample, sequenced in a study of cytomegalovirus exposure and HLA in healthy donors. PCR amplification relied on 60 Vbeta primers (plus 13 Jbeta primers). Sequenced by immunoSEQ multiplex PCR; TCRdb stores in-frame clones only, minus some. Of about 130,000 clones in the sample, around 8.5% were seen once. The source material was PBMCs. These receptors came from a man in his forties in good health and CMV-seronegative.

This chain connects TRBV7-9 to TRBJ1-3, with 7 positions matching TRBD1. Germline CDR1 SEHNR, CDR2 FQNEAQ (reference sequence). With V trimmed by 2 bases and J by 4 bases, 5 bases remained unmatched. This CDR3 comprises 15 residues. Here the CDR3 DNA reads TGTGCCAGCAGCTTAATACCGGGACAGGGAAACACCATATATTTT. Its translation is CASSLIPGQGNTIYF.

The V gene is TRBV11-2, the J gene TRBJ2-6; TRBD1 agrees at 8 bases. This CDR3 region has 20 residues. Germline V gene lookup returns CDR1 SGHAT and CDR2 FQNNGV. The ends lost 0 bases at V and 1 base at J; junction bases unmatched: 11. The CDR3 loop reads CASSLDLPGQVKSGANVLTF. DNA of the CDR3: TGTGCCAGCAGCTTAGATCTTCCGGGACAGGTGAAATCTGGGGCCAACGTCCTGACTTTC.